This is a list of T cell receptor beta chains from one sample in a study of T cell responses to AZD1222 COVID-19 vaccine. Method: immunoSEQ multiplex PCR; TCRdb's copy keeps in-frame clones and lacks some. The data hold some 100,000 clones, with roughly nine tenths observed a single time. Material: peripheral blood, obtained on day 0 of AZD1222 vaccination. Receptor source: an adult in good health. Both conserved end residues are part of each CDR3. The D gene is left open where the match is weak.

cdr3_length	d_call	v_call	j_call	cdr3_aa	cdr3_nt
13	-	TRBV12-3/TRBV12-4	TRBJ1-2	CASSFDSVHGYTF	TGTGCCAGCAGTTTCGACTCCGTCCATGGCTACACCTTC
14	-	TRBV5-1	TRBJ2-3	CASSLGLYPDTQYF	TGCGCCAGCAGCTTGGGTCTATATCCGGATACGCAGTATTTT
16	-	TRBV27	TRBJ1-1	CASRPLRAGRDTEAFF	TGTGCCAGCAGACCGCTAAGGGCAGGGAGGGACACTGAAGCTTTCTTT
15	TRBD2	TRBV27	TRBJ2-1	CASSSRGLAVDEQFF	TGTGCCAGCAGTTCCCGGGGACTAGCGGTCGATGAGCAGTTCTTC
17	-	TRBV30	TRBJ2-7	CAWSVVPGDPLSYEQYF	TGTGCCTGGAGTGTAGTCCCCGGCGACCCCCTCTCCTACGAGCAGTACTTC
16	TRBD2	TRBV3-1/TRBV3-2	TRBJ2-7	CASSQVTSGTSYEQYF	TGTGCCAGCAGCCAAGTTACTAGCGGGACCTCCTACGAGCAGTACTTC
13	-	TRBV3-1/TRBV3-2	TRBJ2-3	CASSLSQRDTQYF	TGTGCCAGCAGCCTCAGTCAGAGGGATACGCAGTATTTT
13	TRBD1	TRBV6-6	TRBJ1-5	CASTRQGGQPQHF	TGTGCCAGCACCAGACAGGGAGGGCAGCCCCAGCATTTT
16	-	TRBV30	TRBJ1-5	CAWSVRWGRGNQPQHF	TGTGCCTGGAGTGTACGGTGGGGCAGGGGTAATCAGCCCCAGCATTTT
15	TRBD1	TRBV7-2	TRBJ2-7	CASSLASTGAYEQYF	TGTGCCAGCAGCTTAGCTTCGACAGGGGCGTACGAGCAGTACTTC